This T cell receptor beta chain was observed in a study of OX40 agonist ivuxolimab in advanced cancers. Turning to the study itself: While on treatment, patients had intravenous ivuxolimab at 0.01 to 10 mg/kg every 2 weeks. Participants, 80% to 90% male, averaged approximately 56 years of age, ranging from roughly 23 to 80. Study observations and caveats: By week 6 at 0.1 to 3.0 mg/kg, blood CD4+ and CD8+ T cells had expanded clonally.

Points on this clone: What it recognizes is unknown.

CDR1 is SGHTA and CDR2 is FQGNSA in the germline V gene. This CDR3 contains 15 residues. With 2 bases removed from V and 4 bases from J, the gap between germline ends came to 9 bases. Clones were sequenced by immunoSEQ multiplex PCR, and TCRdb holds only the in-frame ones, with some missing. The table lists about 54,000 clones, about 83% of them singletons, with roughly 1.2% in the top ten. The TCR originated in an adult with an advanced solid tumor such as melanoma, head and neck, liver or kidney cancer. The chain recombines TRBV7-2 with TRBJ2-6; D could derive from TRBD1 or TRBD2 (5 bases each). The material was CD4+ or CD8+ T cells sorted from blood, obtained in a trial of the OX40 agonist ivuxolimab. The CDR3 DNA follows: TGTGCCAGCAGCTTATTGGGGGACGGGGCCAACGTCCTGACTTTC. Translating gives CASSLLGDGANVLTF.